A selection of T cell receptor beta chains follows, all from one sample in a study of monozygotic twins with cystic fibrosis. Profiled with immunoSEQ multiplex PCR; TCRdb holds only in-frame clones, not every one. Of just over 35,000 clones listed, 75% to 95% are singletons. The sample taken for sequencing was blood. These receptors all come from a boy aged 2-9 years with cystic fibrosis. Both conserved end residues are part of each CDR3. Each record gives: J gene, V gene, D gene, clone size, CDR3 protein, CDR3 DNA. The D gene is left open where the match is weak. The size entry is marked missing in some rows and otherwise reads once, few, many or a size class.

j_call: TRBJ1-4
v_call: TRBV27
d_call: TRBD1
clone_size: NA
cdr3_aa: CASTPTGEIEKLFF
cdr3_nt: TGTGCCAGCACGCCGACAGGGGAAATTGAAAAACTGTTTTTT

j_call: TRBJ1-1
v_call: TRBV6-6
d_call: NA
clone_size: NA
cdr3_aa: CASSYIGNMNTEAFF
cdr3_nt: TGTGCCAGCAGTTACATTGGCAACATGAACACTGAAGCTTTCTTT

j_call: TRBJ2-7
v_call: TRBV11-2
d_call: NA
clone_size: NA
cdr3_aa: CASNQARDVYEQYF
cdr3_nt: TGTGCCAGCAATCAGGCCAGGGATGTCTACGAGCAGTACTTC

j_call: TRBJ1-1
v_call: TRBV7-6
d_call: NA
clone_size: few
cdr3_aa: CASSYLKNTEAFF
cdr3_nt: TGTGCCAGCAGTTACTTGAAGAACACTGAAGCTTTCTTT

j_call: TRBJ2-5
v_call: TRBV18
d_call: TRBD2
clone_size: NA
cdr3_aa: CASSPPGLAGGETQYF
cdr3_nt: TGTGCCAGCTCACCACCGGGCCTAGCGGGGGGAGAGACCCAGTACTTC

j_call: TRBJ1-2
v_call: TRBV6-1
d_call: TRBD1
clone_size: NA
cdr3_aa: CASSAYDREGGYTF
cdr3_nt: TGTGCCAGCAGTGCCTACGACAGGGAGGGTGGCTACACCTTC

j_call: TRBJ1-1
v_call: TRBV7-9
d_call: NA
clone_size: NA
cdr3_aa: CASSLQEDTEAFF
cdr3_nt: TGTGCCAGCAGCTTACAGGAGGACACTGAAGCTTTCTTT

j_call: TRBJ1-2
v_call: TRBV19
d_call: NA
clone_size: NA
cdr3_aa: CASSIQGPEGSNYGYTF
cdr3_nt: TGTGCCAGTAGTATTCAGGGGCCGGAGGGATCTAACTATGGCTACACCTTC

j_call: TRBJ2-7
v_call: TRBV11-3
d_call: NA
clone_size: NA
cdr3_aa: CASSLETSYEQYF
cdr3_nt: TGTGCCAGCAGCTTAGAGACGTCCTACGAGCAGTACTTC

j_call: TRBJ2-6
v_call: TRBV6-6
d_call: NA
clone_size: NA
cdr3_aa: CASRNPSSGANVLTF
cdr3_nt: TGTGCCAGCAGGAACCCAAGCTCTGGGGCCAACGTCCTGACTTTC

j_call: TRBJ1-3
v_call: TRBV7-2
d_call: NA
clone_size: NA
cdr3_aa: CASSLVGWGAGGNTIYF
cdr3_nt: TGTGCCAGCAGCTTAGTCGGTTGGGGTGCGGGTGGAAACACCATATATTTT

j_call: TRBJ1-2
v_call: TRBV10-3
d_call: NA
clone_size: NA
cdr3_aa: CATHPFQGPDYGYTF
cdr3_nt: TGTGCCACACACCCTTTCCAGGGGCCGGACTATGGCTACACCTTC

j_call: TRBJ1-2
v_call: TRBV4-1
d_call: TRBD1
clone_size: NA
cdr3_aa: CASSPGQGYGYTF
cdr3_nt: TGCGCCAGCAGCCCTGGACAGGGGTACGGCTACACCTTC

j_call: TRBJ2-1
v_call: TRBV9
d_call: NA
clone_size: NA
cdr3_aa: CASSVALASYNEQFF
cdr3_nt: TGTGCCAGCAGCGTAGCACTAGCCTCCTACAATGAGCAGTTCTTC

j_call: TRBJ2-5
v_call: TRBV11-3
d_call: TRBD2
clone_size: NA
cdr3_aa: CASSSSGGEETQYF
cdr3_nt: TGTGCCAGCAGCTCGAGCGGGGGGGAAGAGACCCAGTACTTC

j_call: TRBJ2-2
v_call: TRBV7-2
d_call: TRBD1
clone_size: NA
cdr3_aa: CASSFKRTGTGELFF
cdr3_nt: TGTGCCAGCAGCTTCAAGCGGACAGGGACCGGGGAGCTGTTTTTT

j_call: TRBJ1-2
v_call: TRBV12-5
d_call: NA
clone_size: few
cdr3_aa: CASGDSPYGYTF
cdr3_nt: TGTGCTAGTGGGGACAGCCCCTATGGCTACACCTTC

j_call: TRBJ2-7
v_call: TRBV5-4
d_call: NA
clone_size: NA
cdr3_aa: CASSSPGDWPYEQYF
cdr3_nt: TGTGCCAGCAGCTCACCCGGGGACTGGCCCTACGAGCAGTACTTC